These 21 T cell receptor beta chains were all obtained from the same sample, sequenced in a study of shared clonotypes between healthy human individuals. The repertoire was sequenced with immunoSEQ multiplex PCR; TCRdb's copy has only in-frame clones and lacks some. The sample has over a million clones; roughly 98% are singletons. Sequencing was carried out using naive CD4+ T cells sorted from blood. Subset meaning: CD45RA+ positively selected. The receptor source for this set is a man aged 25 to 40 in good health.

The gene calls are TRBV5-4 and TRBJ2-7, with TRBD2 matching 12 bases. The J segment lost 3 bases and the V segment lost 5 bases, leaving 6 bases of the junction unmatched. The CDR3 extends over 15 amino acids. CDR1 is SGHNT, CDR2 YYREEE, per germline (reference sequence). The CDR3 bases are TGTGCCAGCAGGCCTAGCGGGAGGGGAGGCTACGAGCAGTACTTC. This encodes CASRPSGRGGYEQYF.

A single count supports this clone. The J gene is TRBJ1-1, the V gene TRBV29-1; 7 positions agree with TRBD1. The CDR3 has 12 residues. The germline CDR1 and CDR2 sequences are SQVTM and ANQGSEA. V dropped 6 bases and J dropped 3; count of bases not matched to a gene: 4. The CDR3 nucleotides read TGCAGCGTCCGACAGGGCCACACTGAAGCTTTCTTT. Translating gives CSVRQGHTEAFF.

V is TRBV19 and J is TRBJ2-1; 9 positions match TRBD2. CDR1 is LNHDA, CDR2 SQIVND, per germline (reference sequence). CDR3 size: 17 residues. With 0 bases clipped from V and 4 bases from J, the junction kept 7 bases outside the gene matches. The CDR3, as DNA: TGTGCCAGTAGTATAGAACTACCTAGCGGGGCATACAATGAGCAGTTCTTC. Amino acids: CASSIELPSGAYNEQFF.

The chain carries TRBV7-9 and TRBJ2-3; D might be TRBD1 (5 bases). Germline assignment: CDR1 SEHNR and CDR2 FQNEAQ (reference sequence). This CDR3 is built from 14 residues. Trimming removed 7 bases from V and 1 base from J, with 12 bases in between. The DNA of the CDR3 is TGTGCCAGCACCCGCGACAGACGCACAGATACGCAGTATTTT. This gives the protein CASTRDRRTDTQYF.

This sequence joins TRBV7-9 and TRBJ2-2, with no clear D. This CDR3 comprises 14 residues. Germline V lookup: CDR1 SEHNR, CDR2 FQNEAQ (reference sequence). Trimming removed 4 bases at V and 1 base at J, with 7 bases between. The DNA of the CDR3 is TGTGCCAGCAGCTCCCGAGGGAACACCGGGGAGCTGTTTTTT. Translation: CASSSRGNTGELFF. The full variable domain, rest sourced from reference TRBV7-9 and TRBJ2-2, is DTGVSQNPRHKITKRGQNVTFRCDPISEHNRLYWYRQTLGQGPEFLTYFQNEAQLEKSRLLSDRFSAERPKGSFSTLEIQRTEQGDSAMYLCASSSRGNTGELFFGEGSRLTVL.

This chain connects TRBV7-2 to TRBJ1-3, with 7 bases aligning to TRBD1. Germline CDR1 SGHTA, CDR2 FQGNSA. V lost 4 bases and J lost 1; bases outside the gene matches: 10. The CDR3 has 17 residues. This CDR3 reads CASSWGQRSGSGNTIYF. The CDR3 DNA reads as TGTGCCAGCAGCTGGGGACAGAGAAGTGGATCTGGAAACACCATATATTTT.

The chain is built from TRBV2 and TRBJ2-1; TRBD2 aligns across 10 bases. With V trimmed by 5 bases and J by 4 bases, 5 bases remained unmatched. The V gene's germline CDR1 is SNHLY and CDR2 FYNNEI. This CDR3 region has 15 residues. CDR3 in DNA: TGTGCCAGCAGTTTTGAGCGGGAGGGTTACAATGAGCAGTTCTTC. Encoded protein: CASSFEREGYNEQFF.

This chain joins TRBV2 and TRBJ2-7, with D perhaps being TRBD1 or TRBD2 (5 bases each). The CDR3 extends over 14 amino acids. Germline V gives CDR1 SNHLY, CDR2 FYNNEI. V was pared by 6 bases and J by 2 bases, with 14 bases between. DNA of the CDR3: TGTGCCAGCAGATGGGGGACGGAAACCTACGAGCAGTACTTC. It encodes CASRWGTETYEQYF.

The chain recombines TRBV6-1 with TRBJ1-5; 11 nucleotides line up with TRBD1. The germline V gene encodes CDR1 MNHNS and CDR2 SASEGT. The CDR3 runs 15 residues. V dropped 3 bases and J dropped 5; count of bases not matched to a gene: 3. CDR3 sequence (DNA): TGTGCCAGCAGTGAGGGACAGGGGGACCATCAGCCCCAGCATTTT. It is translated as CASSEGQGDHQPQHF.

The V call is TRBV2, the J call TRBJ2-1; no clear D gene. Trimming removed 6 bases at V and 9 bases at J, with 12 bases between. The CDR3 has 12 amino acids. CDR1 and CDR2 (germline): SNHLY, FYNNEI. This CDR3 is CASRADPSEQFF. The DNA for the CDR3 is TGTGCCAGCAGGGCAGACCCGAGTGAGCAGTTCTTC.

The chain recombines TRBV10-1 with TRBJ2-2; D is undetermined. Trimming cost V 0 bases and J 7 bases, with 6 bases left between them. CDR3 length: 13 residues. The germline V gene has CDR1 WNHNN and CDR2 SYGVQD (reference sequence). The CDR3 sequence: CASSESGGGELFF. In DNA, the CDR3 is TGCGCCAGCAGTGAGTCGGGCGGCGGGGAGCTGTTTTTT.

Turning to this clone: In the same sample, other DNA sequences code for this CDR3. The chain recombines TRBV5-4 with TRBJ1-4; D gene uncertain. The V end lost 2 bases, the J end lost 1 base, and 9 bases lay between the germline ends. The CDR3 spans 15 residues. CDR1 is SGHNT and CDR2 is YYREEE in the germline V gene (reference sequence). CDR3 bases: TGTGCCAGCAGCTTAGAGGGAGGAACTAATGAAAAACTGTTTTTT. It yields the protein CASSLEGGTNEKLFF.

This chain links TRBV7-9 with TRBJ2-1, with 10 bases matching TRBD1. Per the germline V gene, CDR1 is SEHNR and CDR2 is FQNEAQ (reference sequence). Trimming cost V 4 bases and J 7 bases; bases outside gene matches: 10. CDR3 length equals 16 residues. In nucleotides, the CDR3 is TGTGCCAGCAGCTCCTCCCCGCTGGGACAGGGGAATGAGCAGTTCTTC. Its protein product is CASSSSPLGQGNEQFF. Using reference TRBV7-9 and TRBJ2-1 for the parts outside the CDR3, the full variable domain is DTGVSQNPRHKITKRGQNVTFRCDPISEHNRLYWYRQTLGQGPEFLTYFQNEAQLEKSRLLSDRFSAERPKGSFSTLEIQRTEQGDSAMYLCASSSSPLGQGNEQFFGPGTRLTVL.

The V gene is TRBV15, the J gene TRBJ2-7; D remains unclear. Trimming took off 0 bases at V and 3 bases at J, with 15 bases between the two ends. There are 16 residues in the CDR3. Germline CDR1 is LNHNV and CDR2 is YYDKDF (reference sequence). CDR3 protein: CATSRDIAAHYYEQYF. Written as DNA, the CDR3 is TGTGCCACCAGCAGAGATATAGCAGCACATTACTACGAGCAGTACTTC.

This chain joins TRBV29-1 and TRBJ2-2, with TRBD1 matching over 7 bases. In germline, CDR1 is SQVTM, CDR2 ANQGSEA. Trimming cost V 6 bases and J 6 bases; bases outside gene matches: 16. This CDR3 region has 16 residues. The CDR3 is CSVDGLTGWQSGELFF. The CDR3 DNA reads TGCAGCGTAGATGGATTGACAGGGTGGCAGTCCGGGGAGCTGTTTTTT.

The chain links TRBV27 to TRBJ1-5; D gene unclear. The germline V and J ends were trimmed by 2 bases and 3 bases, with 17 bases remaining between them. CDR1 is MNHEY and CDR2 is SMNVEV in the germline V gene (reference sequence). The CDR3 covers 17 residues. Written as DNA, the CDR3 is TGTGCCAGCAGTTTAAGTTTCCTCGGAGGGCCCAATCAGCCCCAGCATTTT. Translating gives CASSLSFLGGPNQPQHF.

The V and J genes are TRBV6-1 and TRBJ2-5; D is uncertain. V gave up 2 bases and J gave up 2 bases, with 9 bases separating them. CDR3 length: 14 residues. Germline CDR1 and CDR2: MNHNS and SASEGT. CDR3 nucleotide sequence: TGTGCCAGCAGTGAAAGAACCTATCAAGAGACCCAGTACTTC. Translated: CASSERTYQETQYF.

The rearrangement joins TRBV7-9 to TRBJ2-7, with D possibly matching TRBD1 (6 bases). Trimming took 3 bases from V and 0 from J, leaving 18 bases between them. This CDR3 region has 17 residues. The germline gives CDR1 SEHNR, CDR2 FQNEAQ (reference sequence). The CDR3 is CASSFPPHRETSYEQYF. The CDR3 DNA reads TGTGCCAGCAGCTTCCCCCCACACAGGGAGACCTCCTACGAGCAGTACTTC.

The rearrangement joins TRBV6-1 to TRBJ1-2; D is ambiguous. The ends were cut back, 6 bases at V and 4 bases at J, with 9 bases in the middle. This CDR3 is 12 amino acids long. Germline V gene data show CDR1 as MNHNS and CDR2 as SASEGT. CDR3 loop: CASRTPGYGYTF. CDR3 DNA: TGTGCCAGCAGGACTCCGGGCTATGGCTACACCTTC.

V is TRBV7-9 and J is TRBJ2-6; possibly TRBD2 for D (6 bases). The germline V gene encodes CDR1 SEHNR and CDR2 FQNEAQ (reference sequence). V shed 8 bases and J shed 1 base, with 6 bases lying between them. The CDR3 is 13 residues long. The chain's CDR3 is CASAGSGANVLTF. CDR3 DNA: TGTGCCAGCGCGGGGTCTGGGGCCAACGTCCTGACTTTC.

This chain uses TRBV7-2 with TRBJ2-3; D call uncertain. The V gene lost 0 bases and the J gene lost 0 bases, with 10 bases spanning the gap. The CDR3 runs to 16 residues. Per the germline V gene, CDR1 is SGHTA and CDR2 is FQGNSA. The CDR3, as DNA: TGTGCCAGCAGCTTAGCGGGATTGTTGAGCACAGATACGCAGTATTTT. Translated, it gives CASSLAGLLSTDTQYF.